The T cell receptor beta chain described here comes from a study of CD8 T cells in ankylosing spondylitis. Notes on the study in general: Blood of patients with ankylosing spondylitis appeared to be characterized by a TCR beta motif of eight highly homologous variants. Disease-linked clones displayed a CD8+ phenotype and appeared relatively rarely in peripheral blood. Prior literature has documented some motif variants in synovial fluid and blood from reactive arthritis. Disease-linked clones reportedly showed significant enrichment in matched ankylosing spondylitis synovial fluid.

Quantitative 5'-RACE was performed with molecular barcodes, and it yielded the TCR beta libraries. One entry per CDR3 protein results from TCRdb running MiXCR on the 5' RACE reads. The table has 470,000 or so distinct CDR3 sequences, roughly a quarter seen once. The CDR3 length is 14 residues. Trimming removed 4 bases at V and 9 bases at J, with 13 bases between. Germline loops: CDR1 SGHDN, CDR2 FVKESK. This clonotype was observed at least ten times. The antigen remains unidentified. The receptor comes from a male donor with ankylosing spondylitis. The chain combines TRBV14 with TRBJ1-6, with D possibly matching TRBD1 (6 bases). The specimen sequenced was blood, either unsorted or a sorted T cell fraction (not recorded which). The CDR3 loop is CASSPGGRGSPLHF. The CDR3 nucleotides read TGTGCCAGCAGCCCCGGTGGCAGGGGTTCACCCCTCCACTTT.